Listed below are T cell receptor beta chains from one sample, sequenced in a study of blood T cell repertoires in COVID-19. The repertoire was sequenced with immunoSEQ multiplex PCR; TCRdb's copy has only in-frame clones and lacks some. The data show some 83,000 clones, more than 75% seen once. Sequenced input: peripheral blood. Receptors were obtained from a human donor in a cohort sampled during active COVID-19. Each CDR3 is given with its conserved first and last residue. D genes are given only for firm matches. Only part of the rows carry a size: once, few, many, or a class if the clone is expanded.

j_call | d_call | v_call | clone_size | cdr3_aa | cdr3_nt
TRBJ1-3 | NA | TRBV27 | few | CASSPRGGLYSGNTIYF | TGTGCCAGCAGTCCCCGGGGGGGCCTCTACTCTGGAAACACCATATATTTT
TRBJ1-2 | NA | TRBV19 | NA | CASQRQGNDGYTF | TGTGCCAGTCAACGGCAGGGAAACGATGGCTACACCTTC
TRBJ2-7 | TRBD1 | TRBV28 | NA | CASSFLPGQALEQYF | TGTGCCAGCAGTTTCCTCCCAGGACAGGCCCTCGAGCAGTACTTC
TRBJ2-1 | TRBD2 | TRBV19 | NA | CASSIGGLAVHNEQFF | TGTGCCAGTAGTATAGGAGGACTAGCGGTACACAATGAGCAGTTCTTC
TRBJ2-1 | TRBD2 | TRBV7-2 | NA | CASSLALGGAYNEQFF | TGTGCCAGCAGCTTAGCGCTCGGGGGGGCCTACAATGAGCAGTTCTTC
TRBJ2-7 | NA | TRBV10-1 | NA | CASSESGDGSYEQYF | TGCGCCAGCAGTGAGTCGGGAGACGGATCCTACGAGCAGTACTTC
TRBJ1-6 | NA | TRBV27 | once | CASRIQGRYSPLHF | TGTGCCAGCAGGATTCAGGGGCGTTATTCACCCCTCCACTTT
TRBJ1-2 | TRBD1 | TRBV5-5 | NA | CASSPPDRGRGGYTF | TGTGCCAGCAGCCCGCCAGACAGGGGGCGGGGTGGCTACACCTTC
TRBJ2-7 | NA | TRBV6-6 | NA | CASSYSIGVHEQYF | TGTGCCAGCAGTTACTCGATAGGGGTTCACGAGCAGTACTTC
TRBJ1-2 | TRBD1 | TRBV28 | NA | CASSPGTGGWNGYTF | TGTGCCAGCAGTCCAGGGACAGGGGGCTGGAATGGCTACACCTTC
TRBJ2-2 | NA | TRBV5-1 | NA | CASSLGPLGTPNTGELFF | TGCGCCAGCAGCTTGGGACCACTTGGGACACCCAACACCGGGGAGCTGTTTTTT
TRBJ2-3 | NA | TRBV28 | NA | CASSLGTTRSTQYF | TGTGCCAGCAGTTTAGGGACAACCAGGAGTACGCAGTATTTT
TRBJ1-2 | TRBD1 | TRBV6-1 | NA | CASSGQDRGLGYGYTF | TGTGCCAGCAGTGGCCAAGACAGGGGGCTCGGCTATGGCTACACCTTC
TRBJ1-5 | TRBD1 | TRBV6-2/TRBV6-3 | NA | CASSWTGINQPQHF | TGTGCCAGCAGTTGGACAGGAATCAATCAGCCCCAGCATTTT
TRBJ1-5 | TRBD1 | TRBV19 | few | CASSDRTGGHQPQHF | TGTGCCAGTAGTGATCGGACAGGGGGCCATCAGCCCCAGCATTTT
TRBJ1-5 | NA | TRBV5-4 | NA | CASSLYGGSNQPQHF | TGTGCCAGCAGCCTCTACGGGGGGAGCAATCAGCCCCAGCATTTT